This section outlines one TCR beta chain sequence together with its context. The entry originates in a study of technical replicates of blood from a few donors. The table came from immunoSEQ multiplex PCR; TCRdb's copy has only in-frame clones and leaves some out. Counted here are roughly 79,000 clones, roughly 95% occurring once; the ten biggest clones make up approximately 0.41%. Sequenced material: T cells isolated from PBMCs. The receptor's source is a human donor in good health.

The chain's CDR3 is CASAGGYMNTEAFF. CDR3 nucleotides: TGTGCCAGTGCAGGGGGGTACATGAACACTGAAGCTTTCTTT. This chain connects TRBV27 to TRBJ1-1, with 7 bases identical to TRBD1. V dropped 9 bases and J dropped 0; count of bases not matched to a gene: 7. The germline gives CDR1 MNHEY, CDR2 SMNVEV (reference sequence). This CDR3 region has 14 residues.